These 4 T cell receptor beta chains came from one sample sequenced in a study of early T cells in non-severe SARS-CoV-2 infection. TCRdb redid the calling of the 5' RACE reads with MiXCR, one entry per CDR3 protein. The sample records tens of thousands of distinct CDR3 sequences, over 4% being singletons. Source material: whole blood. Source of these receptors: an adult who was a healthcare worker with PCR-confirmed SARS-CoV-2 infection or an uninfected control (not recorded which).

This chain links TRBV5-1 with TRBJ1-5, with D hard to call. V shed 4 bases and J shed 4 bases, with 12 bases lying between them. CDR3 length equals 14 residues. From germline, CDR1 is SGHRS and CDR2 YFSETQ. The chain's CDR3 is CASSTDGRNQPQHF. CDR3 bases: TGCGCCAGCAGCACGGACGGGCGGAATCAGCCCCAGCATTTT.

This clonotype was counted ten times or more. The V gene is TRBV29-1, the J gene TRBJ2-3, with TRBD2 identical over 10 bases. This CDR3 is 13 amino acids long. CDR1 SQVTM and CDR2 ANQGSEA come from the germline V gene. The CDR3 bases are TGCACCGCTCTAGCGGGAGACGCAGATACGCAGTATTTT. This encodes CTALAGDADTQYF.

Many counts were recorded for this clonotype. The CDR3 region has the DNA TGTGCCAGCAGCCAAAGCCCCCGGAGTGAAAAACTGTTTTTT. This translates into CASSQSPRSEKLFF. This chain connects TRBV14 to TRBJ1-4; D uncertain. Trimming took off 2 bases at V and 7 bases at J, with 11 bases between the two ends. This CDR3 is 14 amino acids long. The germline V gene has CDR1 SGHDN and CDR2 FVKESK.

This clonotype has more than one count but fewer than ten. V gene TRBV20-1 combines with J gene TRBJ1-2; D uncertain. The V and J ends lost 0 bases and 8 bases respectively, with 19 bases between them. Germline V gene sequence: CDR1 DFQATT, CDR2 SNEGSKA (reference sequence). This CDR3 region has 15 residues. DNA for the CDR3: TGCAGTGCTAGAGATCCCCCCAGATTGTCCCAGGGCTACACCTTC. Translated: CSARDPPRLSQGYTF.